Shown below are 32 T cell receptor beta chains from a single sample sequenced in a study of T cells in Graves' hyperthyroidism and ophthalmopathy. The source material, RNA transcripts, was used to amplify TCR beta CDR3 regions. The HTBI primer set served for first-round RT-PCR of the TCR CDR3. A single record per CDR3 protein comes from TCRdb applying MiXCR to the multiplex PCR reads. The table lists about 300,000 distinct CDR3 sequences, roughly 18% of them singletons. The sequenced sample consisted of blood. The receptors originated from a man aged 45-60 years with Graves' ophthalmopathy.

This clonotype was recorded many times. The chain uses TRBV27 and TRBJ1-2; no definite D call. V was clipped by 6 bases and J by 8 bases, with 19 bases between them. The CDR3 has 14 residues. Germline V gene data show CDR1 as MNHEY and CDR2 as SMNVEV (reference sequence). In DNA, the CDR3 is TGTGCCAGCAGACCGGACGTCGGGTCCGGAGGCTACACCTTC. Protein sequence: CASRPDVGSGGYTF.

CDR3 bases: TGCAGTGCTAGCGGACCAAATACCCCCTACGAGCAGTACTTC. As protein: CSASGPNTPYEQYF. V usage is TRBV20-1 and J usage is TRBJ2-7, with D uncertain. The CDR3 has 14 amino acids. V lost 3 bases to trimming and J lost 2 bases, with 14 bases between them. Looked up from germline, CDR1 is DFQATT and CDR2 is SNEGSKA (reference sequence).

This clonotype showed up many times. As DNA, the CDR3 is TGTGCCAGCAGCCCAGAGGGGGACGAGCAGTACTTC. It codes for CASSPEGDEQYF. The rearrangement uses TRBV6-1 and TRBJ2-7, with TRBD1 as a possible D gene (6 bases). The CDR3 spans 12 residues. V gave up 6 bases and J gave up 5 bases, with 11 bases separating them. Germline V CDR1 and CDR2: MNHNS, SASEGT.

The sample holds a few counts of this clonotype. V gene TRBV6-1 combines with J gene TRBJ2-5; 8 bases align to TRBD2. Trimming cost V 6 bases and J 5 bases; bases outside gene matches: 11. The CDR3 is 15 residues long. Germline loops: CDR1 MNHNS, CDR2 SASEGT. CDR3 sequence: CASSSSGSVGETQYF. CDR3 DNA sequence: TGTGCCAGCAGCTCCAGCGGGAGCGTAGGGGAGACCCAGTACTTC.

This clonotype has a count of ten or more. The chain combines TRBV3-1 with TRBJ1-5, with 12 bases matching TRBD1. CDR3 length equals 15 residues. Germline loops: CDR1 LGHDT, CDR2 YNNKEL (reference sequence). Trimming took 3 bases from V and 6 from J; bases not matched to a gene: 3. The CDR3, as DNA: TGTGCCAGCAGCCAGGGGACAGGGGGCGGTCAGCCCCAGCATTTT. Its translation is CASSQGTGGGQPQHF.

The table lists this clonotype with many counts. The chain has TRBV5-1 and TRBJ1-1; no reliable D call. V lost 4 bases to trimming and J lost 10 bases, with 23 bases between them. Looked up from germline, CDR1 is SGHRS and CDR2 is YFSETQ. The CDR3 loop spans 15 amino acids. In DNA, the CDR3 is TGCGCCAGCAGCCCGCCGGTAGGAGGGTCCCCCGGAGCTTTCTTT. This codes for CASSPPVGGSPGAFF.

This clonotype was counted only a few times. The rearrangement joins TRBV4-1 to TRBJ2-7; 10 positions match TRBD2. This CDR3 contains 16 residues. J was trimmed by 4 bases and V by 4 bases; bases with no gene match: 10. Germline lookup yields CDR1 MGHRA and CDR2 YSYEKL. The CDR3 sequence is CASSLNTASGSYEQYF. The CDR3 region has the DNA TGCGCCAGCAGCCTGAATACAGCTAGCGGGAGTTACGAGCAGTACTTC.

At least ten counts were recorded for this clonotype. The rearrangement joins TRBV7-3 to TRBJ2-1; possibly TRBD2 for D (6 bases). V lost 1 base and J 3 bases, leaving 10 bases between the germline ends. The CDR3 consists of 15 residues. CDR1 and CDR2 (germline): SGHTA, FQGTGA. In DNA form, the CDR3 reads TGTGCCAGCAGCTTAATGGGCGGGAACTACAATGAGCAGTTCTTC. It encodes CASSLMGGNYNEQFF.

This clonotype was found a few times. The chain recombines TRBV29-1 with TRBJ1-4; D is ambiguous. V lost 5 bases to trimming and J lost 8 bases, with 15 bases between them. Per germline, CDR1 SQVTM and CDR2 ANQGSEA. The CDR3 length is 13 residues. The chain's CDR3 is CSVTGIPGEKLFF. In DNA, the CDR3 is TGCAGCGTTACCGGGATACCTGGGGAAAAACTGTTTTTT.

V gene TRBV6-1 combines with J gene TRBJ1-1; TRBD1 matches at 8 bases. Germline V gene lookup returns CDR1 MNHNS and CDR2 SASEGT. V trimming: 8 bases; J trimming: 1 base; junction bases outside the gene matches: 3. The CDR3 length is 13 residues. The CDR3 protein is CASGTGSNTEAFF. The CDR3 nucleotides are TGTGCCAGCGGGACAGGATCGAACACTGAAGCTTTCTTT.

There are many counts of this clonotype. J is TRBJ2-1 and V is TRBV9, with 7 bases fitting TRBD1. CDR3 length equals 16 residues. V gave up 4 bases and J gave up 6 bases; unmatched junction bases: 13. Germline CDR1 SGDLS, CDR2 YYNGEE. CDR3 in amino acids: CASSPTSQGVGNEQFF. CDR3 coding DNA: TGTGCCAGCAGCCCAACCTCGCAGGGGGTAGGCAATGAGCAGTTCTTC.

Many counts were recorded for this clonotype. The chain has TRBV28 and TRBJ2-3; 7 nucleotides agree with TRBD2. Germline CDR1 reads MDHEN; CDR2 reads SYDVKM. The length of the CDR3 is 15 residues. V trimming: 6 bases; J trimming: 7 bases; junction bases outside the gene matches: 13. CDR3 amino acids: CASSPPAGIIYTQYF. The CDR3 DNA reads TGTGCCAGCAGCCCCCCAGCGGGGATCATTTATACGCAGTATTTT.

This chain connects TRBV28 to TRBJ2-7, with TRBD1 as a possible D gene (6 bases). CDR3 length: 14 residues. Germline V gene sequence: CDR1 MDHEN, CDR2 SYDVKM. The V end lost 2 bases, the J end lost 9 bases, and 17 bases lay between the germline ends. This chain's CDR3 is CASSLARGVLGQYF. DNA for the CDR3: TGTGCCAGCAGTTTAGCCAGGGGCGTCCTTGGGCAGTACTTC.

The chain links TRBV5-4 to TRBJ2-7; the match to TRBD2 covers 8 bases. The CDR3 length is 14 residues. V was clipped by 0 bases and J by 6 bases; unmatched bases: 5. Germline V lookup: CDR1 SGHNT, CDR2 YYREEE (reference sequence). As DNA, the CDR3 is TGTGCCAGCAGCTTGGCAGCGGGAGTAGGCGAGCAGTACTTC. It yields the protein CASSLAAGVGEQYF.

The sample holds a few counts of this clonotype. The genes are TRBV10-3 and TRBJ2-3, with D perhaps given as TRBD1 or TRBD2 (5 bases each). The germline gives CDR1 ENHRY, CDR2 SYGVKD. Trimming took 6 bases from V and 2 from J, leaving 15 bases between them. The CDR3 runs to 15 residues. The CDR3 region is CAIRRGGGSTDTQYF. The CDR3 nucleotides read TGTGCCATCAGAAGGGGTGGCGGGTCCACAGATACGCAGTATTTT.

A few counts support this clonotype. The chain recombines TRBV24-1 with TRBJ2-1, with 11 positions matching TRBD2. The CDR3 is 16 residues long. V lost 2 bases to trimming and J lost 7 bases; unmatched junction nucleotides: 6. Germline V gene sequence: CDR1 KGHDR, CDR2 SFDVKD. CDR3 in DNA: TGTGCCACCAGTGATTCACTAGCGGGAGTGGAGAATGAGCAGTTCTTC. Amino acids: CATSDSLAGVENEQFF.

This sequence joins TRBV4-1 and TRBJ1-6; D is undetermined. Germline V gene sequence: CDR1 MGHRA, CDR2 YSYEKL. The CDR3 is made up of 16 amino acids. The V and J ends lost 1 base and 14 bases respectively, with 21 bases between them. The CDR3 loop reads CASSQGPVGSGSALHF. As DNA, the CDR3 is TGCGCCAGCAGCCAAGGCCCTGTGGGGTCTGGGTCTGCCCTCCACTTT.

The sample holds many counts of this clonotype. The chain is built from TRBV20-1 and TRBJ2-7; 7 bases fit TRBD2. The CDR3 runs to 13 residues. CDR1 and CDR2 from the germline V gene are DFQATT and SNEGSKA (reference sequence). Trimming cost V 5 bases and J 5 bases; bases outside gene matches: 9. The DNA for the CDR3 is TGCAGTGCTGAATTAGCTAGCGGCCACGAGCAGTACTTC. Its translation: CSAELASGHEQYF.

The chain has TRBV12-3 or TRBV12-4 and TRBJ2-3; 14 positions agree with TRBD2. With 6 bases clipped from V and 1 base from J, the junction kept 0 bases outside the gene matches. The CDR3 loop spans 15 amino acids. Here the CDR3 DNA reads TGTGCCAGCAGGGGACTAGCGGGGGGCACAGATACGCAGTATTTT. Amino acids: CASRGLAGGTDTQYF.

This clonotype turned up a few times. The CDR3 sequence: CASSLVGGGRNTGELFF. The DNA for the CDR3 is TGTGCCAGCAGCTTAGTTGGGGGCGGGAGAAACACCGGGGAGCTGTTTTTT. This chain uses TRBV7-6 with TRBJ2-2; D might be TRBD2 (7 bases). The CDR3 sequence is 17 residues long. Germline lookup yields CDR1 SGHVS and CDR2 FNYEAQ. The V end lost 1 base, the J end lost 2 bases, and 14 bases lay between the germline ends. Using reference TRBV7-6 and TRBJ2-2 for the parts outside the CDR3, the full variable domain is GAGVSQSPRYKVTKRGQDVALRCDPISGHVSLYWYRQALGQGPEFLTYFNYEAQQDKSGLPNDRFSAERPEGSISTLTIQRTEQRDSAMYRCASSLVGGGRNTGELFFGEGSRLTVL.

This clonotype appeared a few times. The chain links TRBV6-1 to TRBJ2-7, with TRBD1 matching 8 bases. CDR1 is MNHNS and CDR2 is SASEGT in the germline V gene. Trimming at V came to 6 bases and at J to 5 bases, leaving 6 bases not matched to a gene. The CDR3 runs 13 residues. DNA for the CDR3: TGTGCCAGCAGGGGAGGACAGGGACACGAGCAGTACTTC. Translated: CASRGGQGHEQYF.

J is TRBJ2-3 and V is TRBV6-1, with 8 bases lining up with TRBD1. V trimming: 9 bases; J trimming: 5 bases; junction bases outside the gene matches: 7. Per germline, CDR1 MNHNS and CDR2 SASEGT. The CDR3 has 13 amino acids. The CDR3 spells CASRTGTKDTQYF. The CDR3 DNA sequence: TGTGCCAGTCGGACAGGGACCAAAGATACGCAGTATTTT.

This clonotype was counted many times. The V and J genes are TRBV7-9 and TRBJ2-3; unclear D gene. This CDR3 has 14 amino acids. V lost 3 bases, J lost 3 bases, and 10 bases lay in between. Germline assignment: CDR1 SEHNR and CDR2 FQNEAQ (reference sequence). Here the CDR3 reads CASSLTSPTDTQYF. The CDR3 DNA reads TGTGCCAGCAGCTTGACGTCTCCGACAGATACGCAGTATTTT.

This sequence joins TRBV9 and TRBJ2-3, with D possibly TRBD2 on 5 matching bases. Germline lookup yields CDR1 SGDLS and CDR2 YYNGEE. This CDR3 contains 15 residues. V was clipped by 4 bases and J by 0 bases, with 12 bases between them. DNA of the CDR3: TGTGCCAGCAGCCCCTGGCGAGGGAGCACAGATACGCAGTATTTT. It translates to CASSPWRGSTDTQYF.

The chain joins TRBV6-9 to TRBJ2-7; D unclear. CDR3 length: 14 residues. Germline lookup yields CDR1 MNHGY and CDR2 SVAAGI. Trimming removed 4 bases at V and 4 bases at J, with 14 bases between. The CDR3, as DNA: TGTGCCAGCAGTTCGGTACTACCCCCGTACGAGCAGTACTTC. It encodes CASSSVLPPYEQYF.

This clonotype was counted at least ten times. The chain recombines TRBV5-1 with TRBJ2-7; 9 positions match TRBD1. Germline V CDR1 and CDR2: SGHRS, YFSETQ. Losses at the gene ends were 3 bases for V and 6 bases for J; bases not matched to a gene: 10. The CDR3 covers 15 residues. The CDR3 nucleotides are TGCGCCAGCAGCTGGGGACAGGGAAGCGCCTTCGAGCAGTACTTC. Protein: CASSWGQGSAFEQYF.

On this clonotype itself: With a much larger clone just one base away, this may be a read error. The V and J genes are TRBV28 and TRBJ2-1; D perhaps matches TRBD2 (5 bases). The CDR3 runs 15 residues. CDR1 is MDHEN and CDR2 is SYDVKM in the germline V gene. The CDR3, as DNA: TGTGCCGGCAGTTACGGACGGGGATCCTACAATGAGCAGTTCTTC. Amino acids: CAGSYGRGSYNEQFF.

Note on this clonotype: Since a much larger clone is just one base distant, this may be a read error. The chain is built from TRBV7-3 and TRBJ2-3, with D perhaps matching TRBD1 (5 bases). Germline V CDR1 and CDR2: SGHTA, FQGTGA. The CDR3 length is 14 residues. The CDR3 spells CASSLDSSTYTQYF. The DNA of the CDR3 is TGTGCCAGCAGTCTTGACAGTAGCACATATACGCAGTATTTT.

This clonotype showed up many times. The chain employs TRBV11-2 and TRBJ2-3, with D hard to call. The CDR3 consists of 12 residues. Germline V gene lookup returns CDR1 SGHAT and CDR2 FQNNGV. The germline V and J ends were trimmed by 3 bases and 4 bases, with 5 bases remaining between them. DNA of the CDR3: TGTGCCAGCAGCTTCTCAGCAGATACGCAGTATTTT. Its translation: CASSFSADTQYF.

As for this clonotype: The germline gene is not matched at one end of the junction; a read error may be the cause. This chain uses TRBV20-1 with TRBJ2-7; 9 bases are shared with TRBD1. Per germline, CDR1 DFQATT and CDR2 SNEGSKA (reference sequence). CDR3 length equals 15 residues. The CDR3 protein is CSALHRTGAVWEQHF. DNA for the CDR3: TGCAGTGCTTTGCACCGGACAGGGGCGGTTTGGGAGCAGCACTTC.

The chain uses TRBV7-2 and TRBJ1-4; 9 nucleotides agree with TRBD1. The length of the CDR3 is 20 residues. V gave up 2 bases and J gave up 2 bases; unmatched junction bases: 15. The germline V gene encodes CDR1 SGHTA and CDR2 FQGNSA. The CDR3 reads CASSLPRTGEVWPTNEKLFF. The CDR3 bases are TGTGCCAGCAGCTTACCGAGGACAGGGGAGGTCTGGCCCACTAATGAAAAACTGTTTTTT. Based on the CDR3 plus reference TRBV7-2 and TRBJ1-4, the full variable domain is GAGVSQSPSNKVTEKGKDVELRCDPISGHTALYWYRQSLGQGLEFLIYFQGNSAPDKSGLPSDRFSAERTGGSVSTLTIQRTQQEDSAVYLCASSLPRTGEVWPTNEKLFFGSGTQLSVL.

Many counts were recorded for this clonotype. The chain combines TRBV5-1 with TRBJ2-1; TRBD2 matches 10 bases. V shed 3 bases, J shed 8 bases, and the junction held 8 bases outside the gene matches. From germline, CDR1 is SGHRS and CDR2 YFSETQ. This CDR3 has 15 amino acids. CDR3 sequence (DNA): TGCGCCAGCAGCTCGGCTAGCGGGAGTCTCCATGAGCAGTTCTTC. It translates to CASSSASGSLHEQFF.